The 31 T cell receptor beta chains below were found in one sample sequenced in a study of identical twins. One entry per CDR3 protein results from TCRdb running MiXCR on the 5' RACE reads. The sample lists hundreds of thousands of distinct CDR3 sequences; roughly 18% were seen once. These data were likewise used in another study, on T cells expressing NK-cell markers.

Source material: PBMCs. The receptors come from a woman in her late teens or twenties in good health.

The rearrangement uses TRBV4-3 and TRBJ2-7, with D possibly TRBD2 on 6 matching bases. The length of the CDR3 is 14 residues. The germline V and J ends were trimmed by 0 bases and 3 bases, with 9 bases remaining between them. Germline CDR1 reads LGHNA; CDR2 reads YSLEER. DNA for the CDR3: TGCGCCAGCAGCCAAGAGTATAGCGGCTACGAGCAGTACTTC. Its protein is CASSQEYSGYEQYF.

This sequence joins TRBV6-1 and TRBJ2-7; 12 nucleotides agree with TRBD2. Germline V gene sequence: CDR1 MNHNS, CDR2 SASEGT. The CDR3 loop spans 15 amino acids. V lost 6 bases and J lost 2; bases outside the gene matches: 5. CDR3 in DNA: TGTGCCAGCAGGGCCGGACTAGCGGGACCCTACGAGCAGTACTTC. This encodes CASRAGLAGPYEQYF.

This clonotype was seen more than once but under ten times. The V and J genes are TRBV9 and TRBJ2-3; 8 positions agree with TRBD1. Germline-derived CDR1 and CDR2 are SGDLS and YYNGEE. The V gene end was trimmed by 0 bases and the J gene end by 4 bases; junction bases not matched to a gene: 4. CDR3 size: 15 residues. The CDR3 region is CASSVGHRGADTQYF. The CDR3 DNA reads as TGTGCCAGCAGCGTAGGGCACAGGGGGGCAGATACGCAGTATTTT.

This clonotype was observed many times. This sequence joins TRBV6-2 or TRBV6-3 and TRBJ1-5; 11 nucleotides align to TRBD1. Germline CDR1 and CDR2: MNHEY and SVGEGT. The CDR3 covers 13 residues. The J segment lost 5 bases and the V segment lost 6 bases, leaving 0 bases of the junction unmatched. The CDR3 coding sequence is TGTGCCAGCAGGGGACAGGGGGATCAGCCCCAGCATTTT. Translating gives CASRGQGDQPQHF.

CDR3 sequence (DNA): TGTGCCAGCAGTGATCCTAGCGGGAGTAGATACGAGCAGTACTTC. The encoded protein is CASSDPSGSRYEQYF. V gene TRBV2 combines with J gene TRBJ2-7; 10 nucleotides agree with TRBD2. Germline CDR1 is SNHLY and CDR2 is FYNNEI. V trimming: 3 bases; J trimming: 4 bases; junction bases outside the gene matches: 6. This CDR3 contains 15 residues.

This rearrangement joins TRBV5-1 to TRBJ2-7, with D uncertain. CDR3 length: 15 residues. Per germline, CDR1 SGHRS and CDR2 YFSETQ. The V end lost 2 bases, the J end lost 4 bases, and 16 bases lay between the germline ends. CDR3 loop: CASSFRLRPTYEQYF. CDR3 coding DNA: TGCGCCAGCAGCTTTCGTCTTCGCCCTACTTACGAGCAGTACTTC.

The chain joins TRBV7-9 to TRBJ2-7; D not resolved. Germline V gives CDR1 SEHNR, CDR2 FQNEAQ (reference sequence). Trimming took off 1 base at V and 2 bases at J, with 12 bases between the two ends. This CDR3 has 15 residues. CDR3 amino acids: CASSLVHGVPYEQYF. The CDR3 bases are TGTGCCAGCAGCTTAGTGCATGGGGTCCCCTACGAGCAGTACTTC.

This clonotype appeared a single time. The V and J genes are TRBV6-5 and TRBJ2-1, with D possibly being TRBD2 (6 bases). CDR1 is MNHEY, CDR2 SVGAGI, per germline. CDR3 size: 15 residues. V lost 2 bases and J lost 3, with 11 bases in between. CDR3 loop: CASSYRAGYYNEQFF. The CDR3 region has the DNA TGTGCCAGCAGTTACAGGGCGGGGTACTACAATGAGCAGTTCTTC.

The chain employs TRBV7-9 and TRBJ2-2, with D maybe TRBD1 (5 bases). In germline, CDR1 is SEHNR, CDR2 FQNEAQ (reference sequence). The CDR3 loop spans 15 amino acids. Trimming removed 5 bases at V and 5 bases at J, with 15 bases between. This chain's CDR3 is CASSLDSPKTGELFF. The CDR3 bases are TGTGCCAGCAGCCTCGACAGTCCCAAGACCGGGGAGCTGTTTTTT. The full variable domain, its missing parts supplied by reference TRBV7-9 and TRBJ2-2, is DTGVSQNPRHKITKRGQNVTFRCDPISEHNRLYWYRQTLGQGPEFLTYFQNEAQLEKSRLLSDRFSAERPKGSFSTLEIQRTEQGDSAMYLCASSLDSPKTGELFFGEGSRLTVL.

The V gene is TRBV2, the J gene TRBJ2-7; 9 positions match TRBD2. The CDR3 has 16 residues. Germline V CDR1 and CDR2: SNHLY, FYNNEI. With V trimmed by 3 bases and J by 6 bases, 12 bases remained unmatched. The CDR3 DNA is TGTGCCAGCAGTGATTTCGCGCGGGAGGGTTTCAGCGAGCAGTACTTC. This gives the protein CASSDFAREGFSEQYF.

The sample holds a few counts of this clonotype. The CDR3 DNA reads TGCGCCAGCAAAACTGGTCCCAACGATGGCTACACCTTC. This translates into CASKTGPNDGYTF. The gene calls are TRBV5-1 and TRBJ1-2; no clear D gene. The germline V and J ends were trimmed by 6 bases and 6 bases, with 15 bases remaining between them. The CDR3 loop spans 13 amino acids. CDR1 and CDR2 (germline): SGHRS, YFSETQ. The entire variable domain, with the rest obtained from reference TRBV5-1 and TRBJ1-2, is as follows: KAGVTQTPRYLIKTRGQQVTLSCSPISGHRSVSWYQQTPGQGLQFLFEYFSETQRNKGNFPGRFSGRQFSNSRSEMNVSTLELGDSALYLCASKTGPNDGYTFGSGTRLTVV.

This chain uses TRBV7-9 with TRBJ2-3; 8 bases are shared with TRBD1. The CDR3 extends over 16 amino acids. V was clipped by 5 bases and J by 1 base; unmatched bases: 8. Germline V CDR1 and CDR2: SEHNR, FQNEAQ (reference sequence). CDR3 protein: CASSADRGGGTDTQYF. The CDR3 DNA sequence: TGTGCCAGCAGCGCCGACAGGGGCGGAGGCACAGATACGCAGTATTTT.

This clonotype was observed a handful of times. The gene calls are TRBV6-5 and TRBJ2-5; D is possibly TRBD2 (6 bases). Trimming stripped 2 bases from V and 1 base from J, with 11 bases between. The CDR3 extends over 15 amino acids. Germline loops: CDR1 MNHEY, CDR2 SVGAGI. The CDR3 loop reads CASSYGRGLQETQYF. The DNA for the CDR3 is TGTGCCAGCAGTTACGGCCGGGGACTCCAAGAGACCCAGTACTTC.

This clonotype was detected only a few times. The chain couples TRBV12-3 or TRBV12-4 to TRBJ1-6; D unclear. The CDR3 runs to 15 residues. V was cut by 7 bases and J by 2 bases, with 12 bases left in between. In DNA, the CDR3 is TGTGCCAGCACCCGATCCGGGCCCTATAATTCACCCCTCCACTTT. Protein: CASTRSGPYNSPLHF.

This clonotype was seen more than once but under ten times. CDR3 residues: CASSPMGPFSGANVLTF. The CDR3 DNA reads TGTGCCAGCTCACCAATGGGCCCGTTCTCTGGGGCCAACGTCCTGACTTTC. The rearrangement links TRBV18 to TRBJ2-6; D is ambiguous. This CDR3 is built from 17 residues. The germline V gene has CDR1 KGHSH and CDR2 LQKENI. Trimming cost V 2 bases and J 0 bases, with 11 bases left between them.

This chain joins TRBV9 and TRBJ2-1, with TRBD2 matching 8 bases. Trimming at V came to 4 bases and at J to 8 bases, leaving 5 bases not matched to a gene. There are 13 residues in the CDR3. From germline, CDR1 is SGDLS and CDR2 YYNGEE. Here the CDR3 reads CASSTGGAYEQFF. In DNA form, the CDR3 reads TGTGCCAGCAGCACGGGGGGGGCATATGAGCAGTTCTTC.

This clonotype appeared a few times. This rearrangement joins TRBV5-6 to TRBJ2-3; D is perhaps TRBD1 or TRBD2 (6 bases each). Germline CDR1 reads SGHDT; CDR2 reads YYEEEE. Between the trimmed V and J ends, which lost 0 bases and 12 bases, there was a span of 11 bases. The CDR3 is made up of 12 amino acids. The CDR3 sequence: CASSLGAGHQYF. The CDR3 nucleotides read TGTGCCAGCAGCTTGGGGGCGGGACATCAGTATTTT.

A few counts support this clonotype. The V and J genes are TRBV27 and TRBJ2-5; D is perhaps TRBD2 (6 bases). V was shortened by 4 bases and J by 4 bases, with 10 bases between the two germline ends. Germline assignment: CDR1 MNHEY and CDR2 SMNVEV (reference sequence). The CDR3 is 13 amino acids. The CDR3 sequence: CASSWEVGETQYF. The CDR3 DNA reads as TGTGCCAGCAGTTGGGAGGTAGGAGAGACCCAGTACTTC.

This clonotype was counted a few times. The chain employs TRBV20-1 and TRBJ2-1; 7 bases align to TRBD2. V was pared by 4 bases and J by 7 bases, with 16 bases of the junction left unmatched. This CDR3 comprises 16 residues. CDR1 and CDR2 (germline): DFQATT, SNEGSKA (reference sequence). The CDR3 is CSATGIRGVRENEQFF. In nucleotides, the CDR3 is TGCAGTGCTACGGGCATTAGGGGTGTGCGGGAGAATGAGCAGTTCTTC.

The chain carries TRBV5-1 and TRBJ2-2, with TRBD2 matching 10 bases. V was clipped by 1 base and J by 10 bases; unmatched bases: 4. The CDR3 sequence is 14 residues long. Germline CDR1 is SGHRS and CDR2 is YFSETQ. The CDR3 reads CASSLTSGNKELFF. The DNA for the CDR3 is TGCGCCAGCAGCTTGACTAGCGGGAATAAGGAGCTGTTTTTT.

The CDR3 loop is CASSARAGGPSETQYF. As DNA, the CDR3 is TGTGCCAGCAGCGCGCGAGCGGGGGGGCCCTCTGAGACCCAGTACTTC. The V and J genes are TRBV9 and TRBJ2-5, with 10 bases aligning to TRBD2. CDR1 and CDR2 from the germline V gene are SGDLS and YYNGEE. Unmatched junction bases numbered 10, after V lost 3 bases and J lost 5 bases. This CDR3 comprises 16 residues.

This clonotype showed up just a few times. This chain uses TRBV12-3 or TRBV12-4 with TRBJ1-1; D gene ambiguous. This CDR3 has 14 amino acids. Trimming pared 3 bases from V and 1 base from J, leaving 9 bases between. The CDR3 DNA sequence: TGTGCCAGCAGTTTCCATCCTTCGAACACTGAAGCTTTCTTT. As protein: CASSFHPSNTEAFF.

This clonotype turned up a few times. The V call is TRBV20-1, the J call TRBJ2-5; D assignment may be TRBD1 or TRBD2 (5 bases each). Germline V gene data show CDR1 as DFQATT and CDR2 as SNEGSKA (reference sequence). The CDR3 extends over 15 amino acids. Trimming pared 5 bases from V and 2 bases from J, leaving 18 bases between. The DNA for the CDR3 is TGCAGTGCTGGCGGACGGATGGGGGATCAAGAGACCCAGTACTTC. Its protein is CSAGGRMGDQETQYF.

This clonotype was observed a single time. V gene TRBV5-1 combines with J gene TRBJ2-5, with 10 bases identical to TRBD2. Germline V gene lookup returns CDR1 SGHRS and CDR2 YFSETQ. The length of the CDR3 is 16 residues. V was pared by 4 bases and J by 0 bases, with 6 bases of the junction left unmatched. The DNA for the CDR3 is TGCGCCAGCAGCACAGCGGGGGGGTTGTACCAAGAGACCCAGTACTTC. Its protein is CASSTAGGLYQETQYF. The full variable domain, rest sourced from reference TRBV5-1 and TRBJ2-5, is KAGVTQTPRYLIKTRGQQVTLSCSPISGHRSVSWYQQTPGQGLQFLFEYFSETQRNKGNFPGRFSGRQFSNSRSEMNVSTLELGDSALYLCASSTAGGLYQETQYFGPGTRLLVL.

The table lists this clonotype with a few counts. This chain joins TRBV30 and TRBJ1-5; D gene ambiguous. Trimming took 0 bases from V and 1 from J, leaving 4 bases between them. CDR1 GTSNPN and CDR2 SVGIG come from the germline V gene (reference sequence). This CDR3 is 13 amino acids long. The CDR3 nucleotides read TGTGCCTGGAGTGTACAGAGCAATCAGCCCCAGCATTTT. This gives the protein CAWSVQSNQPQHF.

This clonotype was picked up many times. The chain couples TRBV6-5 to TRBJ2-3, with 10 bases fitting TRBD2. The trim removed 0 bases at V and 4 bases at J, leaving 4 bases unmatched. The V gene's germline CDR1 is MNHEY and CDR2 SVGAGI. The CDR3 has 16 amino acids. The CDR3 DNA is TGTGCCAGCAGTTACTCGACCAGCGGGAGGGCAGATACGCAGTATTTT. Translating gives CASSYSTSGRADTQYF.

Only a few counts were recorded for this clonotype. The rearrangement links TRBV5-1 to TRBJ2-3, with D uncertain. The V and J ends lost 2 bases and 2 bases respectively, with 9 bases between them. The germline CDR1 and CDR2 sequences are SGHRS and YFSETQ. This CDR3 is built from 14 residues. The CDR3 region has the DNA TGCGCCAGCAGCTTCTCGGTCCTCACAGATACGCAGTATTTT. It encodes CASSFSVLTDTQYF.

This chain uses TRBV7-2 with TRBJ2-1; D uncertain. CDR1 is SGHTA and CDR2 is FQGNSA in the germline V gene. The ends were cut back, 5 bases at V and 0 bases at J, with 8 bases in the middle. This CDR3 has 14 amino acids. The CDR3 spells CASSPHSSYNEQFF. CDR3 bases: TGTGCCAGCAGCCCCCACAGCTCCTACAATGAGCAGTTCTTC.

There are a few counts of this clonotype. The CDR3 DNA is TGTGCCAGCAGTTACGTCGGTGTGGCGGGAGGCCCCTACAATGAGCAGTTCTTC. Its protein is CASSYVGVAGGPYNEQFF. This chain joins TRBV6-2 or TRBV6-3 and TRBJ2-1; 8 bases are shared with TRBD2. The junction had 11 bases not matched to a gene; V was cut back by 2 bases and J by 2 bases. There are 18 residues in the CDR3. Germline CDR1 MNHEY, CDR2 SVGEGT.

The chain is built from TRBV28 and TRBJ2-7, with unresolved D. The CDR3 spans 13 residues. With 5 bases removed from V and 5 bases from J, the gap between germline ends came to 13 bases. In germline, CDR1 is MDHEN, CDR2 SYDVKM. The CDR3 nucleotides are TGTGCCAGCAGTCCACAATACACCCACGAGCAGTACTTC. This gives the protein CASSPQYTHEQYF.

The CDR3 here is CSASGVRETQYF. DNA for the CDR3: TGCAGTGCTTCAGGGGTTCGCGAGACCCAGTACTTC. The rearrangement joins TRBV20-1 to TRBJ2-5, with a weak D call TRBD1 (6 bases). This CDR3 comprises 12 residues. Germline CDR1 reads DFQATT; CDR2 reads SNEGSKA (reference sequence). V was trimmed by 5 bases and J by 5 bases, leaving 12 bases between them.